The next 30 T cell receptor beta chains were all read from a single sample in a study of identical twins. TCRdb reprocessed the 5' RACE reads with MiXCR, giving one entry per CDR3 protein. The sample includes 300,000 to 400,000 distinct CDR3 sequences, 12% of them seen just once. The sample also formed part of further work on yellow fever vaccine responses in identical twins.

Sequencing was performed on CD8+ T cells sorted from blood. The receptors stem from a woman aged 18-29 years in good health.

V gene TRBV19 combines with J gene TRBJ1-5; a weak D match, TRBD1 (5 bases). The V end was cut by 5 bases, the J end by 1 base, with 9 bases between. Germline values: CDR1 LNHDA, CDR2 SQIVND (reference sequence). The CDR3 loop spans 14 amino acids. The CDR3 DNA follows: TGTGCCAGTAGTCCGACAGTGAGCAATCAGCCCCAGCATTTT. Encoded protein: CASSPTVSNQPQHF.

This clonotype was detected only a few times. The chain couples TRBV6-1 to TRBJ2-2, with 7 positions matching TRBD1. The ends lost 3 bases at V and 6 bases at J; junction bases unmatched: 7. The CDR3 runs to 15 residues. The V gene's germline CDR1 is MNHNS and CDR2 SASEGT. CDR3 DNA sequence: TGTGCCAGCAGTGAGACCCACAGGGGACCCGGGGAGCTGTTTTTT. It yields the protein CASSETHRGPGELFF.

To note about this clonotype: A much larger clonotype is one base distant, so this may be a read error. The rearrangement uses TRBV12-3 or TRBV12-4 and TRBJ2-3; no firm D call. This CDR3 is 11 amino acids long. The V gene lost 3 bases and the J gene lost 5 bases, with 3 bases spanning the gap. CDR3 sequence: CASSLIDTQYF. The CDR3 region has the DNA TGTGCCAGCAGTTTGATAGATACGCAGTATTTT.

The J gene is TRBJ2-3, the V gene TRBV6-1, with D tentatively TRBD2 (6 bases). Deletions cut 9 bases from V and 0 bases from J, with 19 bases between. In germline, CDR1 is MNHNS, CDR2 SASEGT. The CDR3 runs to 16 residues. CDR3 DNA: TGTGCCAGTTCTGGAATAGCGGAGATCAGCACAGATACGCAGTATTTT. Amino acid sequence: CASSGIAEISTDTQYF.

This clonotype was detected many times. The V call is TRBV3-1, the J call TRBJ2-2, with D possibly being TRBD1 (5 bases). The V end was cut by 0 bases, the J end by 0 bases, with 11 bases between. CDR1 is LGHDT and CDR2 is YNNKEL in the germline V gene (reference sequence). The CDR3 is 17 amino acids. CDR3 sequence (DNA): TGTGCCAGCAGCCAAGAATTTGACAGACCGAACACCGGGGAGCTGTTTTTT. The encoded protein is CASSQEFDRPNTGELFF.

Many counts were recorded for this clonotype. This chain connects TRBV4-1 to TRBJ2-1, with D tentatively TRBD1 (6 bases). CDR1 and CDR2 from the germline V gene are MGHRA and YSYEKL. This CDR3 contains 15 residues. Between the trimmed V and J ends, which lost 0 bases and 2 bases, there was a span of 8 bases. The chain's CDR3 is CASSQDPGAYNEQFF. The CDR3 DNA reads TGCGCCAGCAGCCAAGACCCAGGGGCCTACAATGAGCAGTTCTTC.

Only one count was recorded for this clonotype. Compared with germline, one end of the junction differs, possibly owing to a read error. The chain carries TRBV10-3 and TRBJ1-2; 8 positions match TRBD1. The CDR3 loop spans 16 amino acids. Germline V gives CDR1 ENHRY, CDR2 SYGVKD. The CDR3 loop reads CAIRAGGQSSNYGYTF. CDR3 nucleotide sequence: TGTGCCATCAGGGCAGGGGGCCAAAGTTCTAATTATGGCTACACCTTC.

This clonotype was recorded a few times. The genes are TRBV6-5 and TRBJ2-1, with D perhaps given as TRBD1 or TRBD2 (5 bases each). V was clipped by 6 bases and J by 3 bases, with 6 bases between them. Germline CDR1 reads MNHEY; CDR2 reads SVGAGI. The CDR3 extends over 12 amino acids. In DNA form, the CDR3 reads TGTGCCAGCAGGAGGGGCTACAATGAGCAGTTCTTC. It codes for CASRRGYNEQFF.

This clonotype was seen repeatedly, ten times or more. At one boundary the junction diverges from the germline segment, which might be a read error. The V gene is TRBV27, the J gene TRBJ2-1; a weak D match, TRBD2 (6 bases). CDR1 is MNHEY and CDR2 is SMNVEV in the germline V gene (reference sequence). The CDR3 runs 15 residues. CDR3 coding DNA: TGCGCCAGCAGCTTGAGTAGCGGAGCCTACAATGAGCAGTTCTTC. Amino acids: CASSLSSGAYNEQFF.

This clonotype has more than one count but fewer than ten. The chain joins TRBV7-8 to TRBJ2-1; D uncertain. V was shortened by 2 bases and J by 9 bases, with 5 bases between the two germline ends. Germline CDR1 reads SGHVS; CDR2 reads FQNEAQ. The CDR3 runs 11 residues. CDR3 sequence reads: CASSLSTEQFF. The DNA of the CDR3 is TGTGCCAGCAGCTTATCGACTGAGCAGTTCTTC.

This clonotype was counted between two and nine times. The chain recombines TRBV28 with TRBJ2-1; tentatively, D is TRBD1 (5 bases). Trimming left V 3 bases short and J 9 bases short, with 15 bases between. The CDR3 sequence is 14 residues long. Germline assignment: CDR1 MDHEN and CDR2 SYDVKM. The CDR3 loop reads CASSLGTQGSEQFF. CDR3 DNA sequence: TGTGCCAGCAGTTTGGGAACGCAGGGCTCTGAGCAGTTCTTC.

This clonotype appeared a few times. This chain uses TRBV11-2 with TRBJ2-1; 10 nucleotides match TRBD2. J lost 4 bases, V lost 1 base, and 10 bases had no gene match. Germline V gene sequence: CDR1 SGHAT, CDR2 FQNNGV. The CDR3 runs to 18 residues. The CDR3 bases are TGTGCCAGCAGCTTAGTAGTACTAGCGGGGACCAAATACAATGAGCAGTTCTTC. It encodes CASSLVVLAGTKYNEQFF.

This clonotype was detected only a few times. The rearrangement uses TRBV12-3 or TRBV12-4 and TRBJ2-6; D might be TRBD1 (5 bases). V was pared by 8 bases and J by 1 base, with 15 bases between. The CDR3 is 16 residues long. The CDR3 DNA sequence: TGTGCCAGCCAGCAGGGCAGCTCGTCTGGGGCCAACGTCCTGACTTTC. Its protein is CASQQGSSSGANVLTF.

This clonotype was recorded a few times. One end of the junction fails to match germline, which may point to a read error. V and J are TRBV9 and TRBJ1-6; the D gene is possibly TRBD1 (5 bases). The CDR3 length is 17 residues. The V gene's germline CDR1 is SGDLS and CDR2 YYNGEE. The CDR3 reads CASSVATRGGYHSPLHF. The CDR3 DNA is TGTGCCAGCAGCGTAGCTACGAGGGGCGGCTATCATTCACCCCTCCACTTT. The full variable domain, completed using reference TRBV9 and TRBJ1-6, is DSGVTQTPKHLITATGQRVTLRCSPRSGDLSVYWYQQSLDQGLQFLIQYYNGEERAKGNILERFSAQQFPDLHSELNLSSLELGDSALYFCASSVATRGGYHSPLHFGNGTRLTVT.

This clonotype was found many times. This sequence joins TRBV27 and TRBJ1-2; D is perhaps TRBD1 (5 bases). With 7 bases removed from V and 0 bases from J, the gap between germline ends came to 18 bases. Germline CDR1 reads MNHEY; CDR2 reads SMNVEV (reference sequence). The length of the CDR3 is 16 residues. The CDR3 DNA sequence: TGTGCCAGCAAACCCGCCCTAGGGGCTTCTAACTATGGCTACACCTTC. Its protein product is CASKPALGASNYGYTF.

This clonotype was detected many times. J is TRBJ1-5 and V is TRBV6-1; 8 bases are shared with TRBD1. CDR1 and CDR2 (germline): MNHNS, SASEGT. V was clipped by 6 bases and J by 2 bases; unmatched bases: 0. CDR3 length equals 13 residues. CDR3 DNA: TGTGCCAGCAGGACAGGGGGCAATCAGCCCCAGCATTTT. This codes for CASRTGGNQPQHF.

This clonotype was picked up a small number of times. CDR3 loop: CASSLELGLAGVYEQFF. The DNA for the CDR3 is TGTGCCAGCAGCTTAGAGCTCGGACTAGCGGGAGTTTATGAGCAGTTCTTC. This chain uses TRBV7-9 with TRBJ2-1; 13 bases agree with TRBD2. Germline V gene data show CDR1 as SEHNR and CDR2 as FQNEAQ (reference sequence). The CDR3 loop spans 17 amino acids. V lost 1 base and J lost 8; bases outside the gene matches: 8.

This clonotype was counted only a few times. The V call is TRBV5-5, the J call TRBJ2-1; 9 bases agree with TRBD2. V shed 1 base and J 7 bases; nucleotides not matched to a gene: 6. The CDR3 runs 15 residues. Looked up from germline, CDR1 is SGHKS and CDR2 is YYEKEE (reference sequence). The CDR3 loop reads CASSLSSGVGNEQFF. In DNA, the CDR3 is TGTGCCAGCAGCTTGTCTAGCGGGGTTGGGAATGAGCAGTTCTTC.

This clonotype was observed many times. The chain recombines TRBV11-1 with TRBJ2-1; the match to TRBD2 covers 7 bases. The CDR3 sequence is 19 residues long. The germline gives CDR1 SGHAT, CDR2 FQDESV (reference sequence). V lost 4 bases, J lost 5 bases, and 20 bases stayed unmatched. CDR3 amino acids: CASSSSGAGYSPPNNEQFF. The CDR3 DNA follows: TGTGCCAGCAGCTCGAGTGGAGCGGGATATTCCCCTCCGAACAATGAGCAGTTCTTC.

This clonotype was recorded at least ten times. The genes are TRBV5-1 and TRBJ2-3, with D possibly being TRBD2 (6 bases). CDR3 length equals 16 residues. V lost 4 bases and J 2 bases, leaving 17 bases between the germline ends. Germline V lookup: CDR1 SGHRS, CDR2 YFSETQ. Written as DNA, the CDR3 is TGCGCCAGCAGCGGAGGGACCCCCCCCCACACAGATACGCAGTATTTT. Protein sequence: CASSGGTPPHTDTQYF. Based on the CDR3 plus reference TRBV5-1 and TRBJ2-3, the full variable domain is KAGVTQTPRYLIKTRGQQVTLSCSPISGHRSVSWYQQTPGQGLQFLFEYFSETQRNKGNFPGRFSGRQFSNSRSEMNVSTLELGDSALYLCASSGGTPPHTDTQYFGPGTRLTVL.

This clonotype was seen a few times. The chain couples TRBV7-9 to TRBJ2-7; unclear D gene. This CDR3 is 16 amino acids long. Germline assignment: CDR1 SEHNR and CDR2 FQNEAQ (reference sequence). V lost 1 base to trimming and J lost 2 bases, with 15 bases between them. The CDR3 DNA follows: TGTGCCAGCAGCTTAGAGTTGGCCAAACCAACCTACGAGCAGTACTTC. Its protein product is CASSLELAKPTYEQYF.

This clonotype was seen at least ten times. The chain combines TRBV12-3 or TRBV12-4 with TRBJ2-2, with 7 bases identical to TRBD2. The trim removed 8 bases at V and 1 base at J, leaving 4 bases unmatched. The CDR3 sequence is 14 residues long. CDR3 loop: CASGSGMNTGELFF. In DNA, the CDR3 is TGTGCCAGCGGGAGCGGGATGAACACCGGGGAGCTGTTTTTT.

The chain is built from TRBV10-1 and TRBJ2-5, with 9 nucleotides matching TRBD2. V lost 1 base and J lost 5; bases outside the gene matches: 11. Germline CDR1 WNHNN, CDR2 SYGVQD (reference sequence). CDR3 length equals 17 residues. CDR3 loop: CASSEFRAGGSRETQYF. CDR3 DNA sequence: TGCGCCAGCAGTGAGTTTAGAGCGGGAGGCTCCCGCGAGACCCAGTACTTC.

Many counts were recorded for this clonotype. The chain links TRBV7-9 to TRBJ2-1; D ambiguous. Trimming pared 1 base from V and 0 bases from J, leaving 7 bases between. The CDR3 contains 15 residues. CDR1 SEHNR and CDR2 FQNEAQ come from the germline V gene (reference sequence). In nucleotides, the CDR3 is TGTGCCAGCAGCTTAGTTCGGAGCTCCTACAATGAGCAGTTCTTC. As protein: CASSLVRSSYNEQFF. Full variable domain (outside the CDR3, taken from reference TRBV7-9 and TRBJ2-1): DTGVSQNPRHKITKRGQNVTFRCDPISEHNRLYWYRQTLGQGPEFLTYFQNEAQLEKSRLLSDRFSAERPKGSFSTLEIQRTEQGDSAMYLCASSLVRSSYNEQFFGPGTRLTVL.

This clonotype occurred once. This chain uses TRBV3-1 with TRBJ2-2; D might be TRBD2 (5 bases). Germline loops: CDR1 LGHDT, CDR2 YNNKEL (reference sequence). This CDR3 is built from 16 residues. V dropped 1 base and J dropped 2 bases, with 11 bases sitting between them. The CDR3 bases are TGTGCCAGCAGCCAAGGTTGGCGGGCCAACACCGGGGAGCTGTTTTTT. This gives the protein CASSQGWRANTGELFF.

This rearrangement joins TRBV11-2 to TRBJ2-5, with D perhaps matching TRBD1 or TRBD2 (5 bases each). V gave up 5 bases and J gave up 0 bases, with 13 bases separating them. The germline V gene encodes CDR1 SGHAT and CDR2 FQNNGV. The CDR3 is 15 amino acids. This CDR3 is CASSQTGRNQETQYF. CDR3 DNA sequence: TGTGCCAGCAGCCAGACGGGACGAAACCAAGAGACCCAGTACTTC.

The chain couples TRBV7-9 to TRBJ2-3; 7 bases map to TRBD1. CDR1 SEHNR and CDR2 FQNEAQ come from the germline V gene (reference sequence). This CDR3 is 16 amino acids long. V was clipped by 6 bases and J by 5 bases; unmatched bases: 14. The CDR3 DNA reads as TGTGCCAGCAGGATCAGGGGGTCCCTTTTAGGAGATACGCAGTATTTT. The encoded protein is CASRIRGSLLGDTQYF.

This clonotype was picked up many times. The rearrangement uses TRBV29-1 and TRBJ2-1, with 9 bases aligning to TRBD2. Germline V gives CDR1 SQVTM, CDR2 ANQGSEA. V dropped 4 bases and J dropped 4; count of bases not matched to a gene: 5. This CDR3 is built from 14 residues. This CDR3 reads CSVVSSGIYNEQFF. The DNA of the CDR3 is TGCAGCGTTGTGTCTAGCGGGATTTACAATGAGCAGTTCTTC.

The rearrangement uses TRBV6-1 and TRBJ1-2; the D is unclear. V lost 3 bases, J lost 2 bases, and 13 bases lay in between. This CDR3 region has 15 residues. Germline V gene sequence: CDR1 MNHNS, CDR2 SASEGT. CDR3 bases: TGTGCCAGCAGTGAGGGTCCTGACATCAACTATGGCTACACCTTC. Protein: CASSEGPDINYGYTF.

The chain is built from TRBV20-1 and TRBJ1-1; no clear D gene. Trimming took off 6 bases at V and 6 bases at J, with 11 bases between the two ends. Per germline, CDR1 DFQATT and CDR2 SNEGSKA (reference sequence). The CDR3 runs to 11 residues. CDR3 nucleotide sequence: TGCAGTGCCCTCGACCCGGCTGAAGCTTTCTTT. It is translated as CSALDPAEAFF.